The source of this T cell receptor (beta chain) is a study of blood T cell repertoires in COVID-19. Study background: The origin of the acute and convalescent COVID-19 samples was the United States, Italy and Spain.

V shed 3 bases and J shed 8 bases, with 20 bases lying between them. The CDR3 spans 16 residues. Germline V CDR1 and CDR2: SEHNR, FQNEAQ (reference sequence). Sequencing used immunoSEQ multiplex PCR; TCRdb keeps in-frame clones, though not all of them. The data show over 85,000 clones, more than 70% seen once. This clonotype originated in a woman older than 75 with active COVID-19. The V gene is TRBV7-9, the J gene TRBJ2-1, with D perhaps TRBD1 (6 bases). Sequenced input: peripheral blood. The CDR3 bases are TGTGCCAGCAGCTTCCAGGGGACCCTTTTGGGGGATGAGCAGTTCTTC. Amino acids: CASSFQGTLLGDEQFF.